Ten or more counts support the clone carrying this T cell receptor (beta chain). The CDR3 consists of 14 residues. The germline V and J ends were trimmed by 3 bases and 7 bases, with 11 bases remaining between them. The V gene's germline CDR1 is SGDLS and CDR2 YYNGEE. From the RACE reads, TCRdb called clonotypes with MiXCR, one entry per CDR3 protein. The data show about 13,000 distinct CDR3 sequences, around 15% seen once. The data originate from a study of human T cells and chemical hapten exposure. As for time point: patch test 1, 2 weeks after DPC sensitization. The treatment denotes: therapeutic diphenylcyclopropenone sensitization with weekly scalp DPC. Every patch test was put on after a blood sample was taken. Unfractionated whole blood yielded the extracted total RNA.

The receptor was derived from a woman in her 30s with alopecia areata. Some clones in this sample may be carry-over from other donors' samples. Sequenced here: whole blood, sampled in connection with sensitization to the hapten diphenylcyclopropenone (DPC). The V call is TRBV9, the J call TRBJ1-6; D uncertain. The CDR3 loop reads CASSEATQNSPLHF. The DNA of the CDR3 is TGTGCCAGCAGCGAGGCTACACAGAATTCACCCCTCCACTTT.